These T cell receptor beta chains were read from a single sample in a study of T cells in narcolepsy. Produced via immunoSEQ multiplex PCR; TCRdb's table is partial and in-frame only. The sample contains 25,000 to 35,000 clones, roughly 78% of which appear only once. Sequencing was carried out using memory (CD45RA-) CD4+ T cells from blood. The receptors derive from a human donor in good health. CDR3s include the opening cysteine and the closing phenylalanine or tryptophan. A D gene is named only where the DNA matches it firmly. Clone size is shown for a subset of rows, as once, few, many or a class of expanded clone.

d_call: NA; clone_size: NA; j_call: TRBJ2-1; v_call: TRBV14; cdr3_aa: CASSRGGFFYEQFF; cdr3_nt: TGTGCCAGCAGCCGGGGGGGCTTTTTTTACGAGCAGTTCTTC
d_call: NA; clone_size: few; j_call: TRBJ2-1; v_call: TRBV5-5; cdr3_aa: CASSFLSGLEQFF; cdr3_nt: TGTGCCAGCAGCTTCCTCTCGGGCCTTGAGCAGTTCTTC
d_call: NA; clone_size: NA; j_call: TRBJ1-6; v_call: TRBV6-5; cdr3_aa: CASSSTGKDSPLHF; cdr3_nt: TGTGCCAGCAGTTCCACGGGGAAGGATTCACCCCTCCACTTT
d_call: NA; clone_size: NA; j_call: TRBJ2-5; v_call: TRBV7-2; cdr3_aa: CASSFGGFRETQYF; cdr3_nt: TGTGCCAGCAGCTTTGGAGGGTTTCGGGAGACCCAGTACTTC
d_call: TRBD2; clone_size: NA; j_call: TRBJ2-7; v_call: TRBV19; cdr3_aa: CASSIGEGGGEQYF; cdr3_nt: TGTGCCAGTAGTATAGGGGAAGGCGGGGGCGAGCAGTACTTC
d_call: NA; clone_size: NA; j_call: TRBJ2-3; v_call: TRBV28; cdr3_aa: CASSSRPQGQYF; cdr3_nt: TGTGCCAGCAGTTCCCGGCCCCAGGGGCAGTATTTT
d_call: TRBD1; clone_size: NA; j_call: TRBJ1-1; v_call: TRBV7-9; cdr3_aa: CASSPGQGMNTEAFF; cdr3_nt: TGTGCCAGCAGCCCGGGACAGGGCATGAACACTGAAGCTTTCTTT
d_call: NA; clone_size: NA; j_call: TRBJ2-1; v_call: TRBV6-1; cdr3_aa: CASRWDEQFF; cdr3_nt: TGTGCCAGCAGATGGGATGAGCAGTTCTTC
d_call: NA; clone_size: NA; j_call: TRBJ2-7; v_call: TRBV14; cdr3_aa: CASSQGGFSYEQYF; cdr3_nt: TGTGCCAGCAGCCAAGGCGGATTCTCCTACGAGCAGTACTTC
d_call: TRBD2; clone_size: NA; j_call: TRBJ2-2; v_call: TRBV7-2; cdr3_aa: CASSLAGGAVPGELSF; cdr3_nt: TGTGCCAGCAGCTTAGCCGGGGGGGCTGTTCCCGGGGAGCTGTCTTTT
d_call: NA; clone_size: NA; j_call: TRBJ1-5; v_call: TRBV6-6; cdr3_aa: CASRPGPADNQPQHF; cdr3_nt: TGTGCCAGCAGACCGGGCCCCGCGGACAATCAGCCCCAGCATTTT
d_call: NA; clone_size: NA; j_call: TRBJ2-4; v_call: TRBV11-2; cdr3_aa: CASSSLGAKNIQYF; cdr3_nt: TGTGCCAGCAGCTCCTTAGGGGCCAAAAACATTCAGTACTTC
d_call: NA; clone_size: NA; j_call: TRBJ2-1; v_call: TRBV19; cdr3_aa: CASSAQRSYNEQFF; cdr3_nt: TGTGCCAGTAGTGCCCAGCGGAGCTACAATGAGCAGTTCTTC
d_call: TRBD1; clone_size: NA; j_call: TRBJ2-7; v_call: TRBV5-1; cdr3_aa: CASSLGQGTQYF; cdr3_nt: TGCGCCAGCAGCTTGGGACAGGGGACGCAGTACTTC
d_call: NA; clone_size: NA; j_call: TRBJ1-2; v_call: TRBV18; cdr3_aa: CASSPTLNRVYGYTF; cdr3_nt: TGTGCCAGCTCACCGACCCTTAACAGGGTCTATGGCTACACCTTC
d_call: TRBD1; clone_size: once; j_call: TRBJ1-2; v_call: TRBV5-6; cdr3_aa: CASSNIGQGARGYTF; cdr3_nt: TGTGCCAGCAGCAACATAGGACAGGGGGCGCGAGGCTACACCTTC
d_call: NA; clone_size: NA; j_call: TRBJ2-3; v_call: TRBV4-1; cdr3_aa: CASSQGNAADTQYF; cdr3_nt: TGCGCCAGCAGCCAAGGGAACGCGGCAGATACGCAGTATTTT
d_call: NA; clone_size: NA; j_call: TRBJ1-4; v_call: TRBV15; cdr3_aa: CATSREREKLFF; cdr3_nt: TGTGCCACCAGCAGAGAGAGAGAAAAACTGTTTTTT
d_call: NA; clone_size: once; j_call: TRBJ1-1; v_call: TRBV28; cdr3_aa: CASRPHGNTEAFF; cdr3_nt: TGTGCCAGCAGACCACACGGGAACACTGAAGCTTTCTTT
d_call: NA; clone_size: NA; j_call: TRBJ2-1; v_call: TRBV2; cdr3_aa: CASSEQGLTSNEQFF; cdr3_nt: TGTGCCAGCAGCGAACAAGGGCTAACCAGCAATGAGCAGTTCTTC
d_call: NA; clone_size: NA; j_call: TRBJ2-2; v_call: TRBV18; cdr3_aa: CASSPPVTGELFF; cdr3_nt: TGTGCCAGCTCACCACCGGTCACCGGGGAGCTGTTTTTT
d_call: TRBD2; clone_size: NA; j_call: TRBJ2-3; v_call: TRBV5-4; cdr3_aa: CASSPGLAGSTDTQYF; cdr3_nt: TGTGCCAGCAGCCCGGGACTAGCGGGAAGCACAGATACGCAGTATTTT
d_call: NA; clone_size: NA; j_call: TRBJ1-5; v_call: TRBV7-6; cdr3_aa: CASSLVVGQPQHF; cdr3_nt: TGTGCCAGCAGCTTAGTCGTCGGGCAGCCCCAGCATTTT
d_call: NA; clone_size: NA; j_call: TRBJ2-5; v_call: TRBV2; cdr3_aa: CASRTGEETQYF; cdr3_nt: TGTGCCAGCAGGACCGGGGAAGAGACCCAGTACTTC
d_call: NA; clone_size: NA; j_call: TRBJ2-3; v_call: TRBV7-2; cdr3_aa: CASSLLGKFGQYF; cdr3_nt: TGTGCCAGCAGCTTATTGGGGAAGTTCGGGCAGTATTTT